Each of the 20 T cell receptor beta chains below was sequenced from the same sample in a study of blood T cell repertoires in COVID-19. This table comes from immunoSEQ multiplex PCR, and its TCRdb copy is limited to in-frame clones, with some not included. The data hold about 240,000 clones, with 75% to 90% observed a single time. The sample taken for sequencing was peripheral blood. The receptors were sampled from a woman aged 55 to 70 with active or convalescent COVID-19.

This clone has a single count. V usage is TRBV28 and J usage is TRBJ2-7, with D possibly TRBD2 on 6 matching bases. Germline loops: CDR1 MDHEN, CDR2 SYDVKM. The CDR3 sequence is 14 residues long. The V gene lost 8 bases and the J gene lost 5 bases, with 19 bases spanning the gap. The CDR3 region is CASAPPMGGNEQYF. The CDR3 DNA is TGTGCCAGCGCACCCCCTATGGGGGGAAACGAGCAGTACTTC.

CDR3 coding DNA: TGTGCCAGCAGCTCCCGGGACAGGGCATACGAGCAGTACTTC. It encodes CASSSRDRAYEQYF. J is TRBJ2-7 and V is TRBV7-9; 9 bases line up with TRBD1. Germline V gene lookup returns CDR1 SEHNR and CDR2 FQNEAQ (reference sequence). Trimming removed 4 bases from V and 4 bases from J; junction bases left unmatched: 5. The CDR3 extends over 14 amino acids.

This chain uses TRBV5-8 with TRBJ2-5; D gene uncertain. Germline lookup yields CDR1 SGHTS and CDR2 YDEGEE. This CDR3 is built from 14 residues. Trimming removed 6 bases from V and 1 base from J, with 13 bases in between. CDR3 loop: CASTFQAVQETQYF. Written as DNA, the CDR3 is TGTGCCAGCACCTTTCAGGCAGTCCAAGAGACCCAGTACTTC.

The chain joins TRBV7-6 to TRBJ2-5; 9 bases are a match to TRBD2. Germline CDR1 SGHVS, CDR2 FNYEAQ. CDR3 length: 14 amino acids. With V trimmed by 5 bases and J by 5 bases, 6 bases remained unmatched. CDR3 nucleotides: TGTGCCAGCAGCCGCGGGGGGGCAGGGGAGACCCAGTACTTC. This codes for CASSRGGAGETQYF.

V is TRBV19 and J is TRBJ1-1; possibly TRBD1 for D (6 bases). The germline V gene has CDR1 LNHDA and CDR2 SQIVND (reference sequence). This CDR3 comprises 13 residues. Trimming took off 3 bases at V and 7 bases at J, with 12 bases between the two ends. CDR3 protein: CASSITGGLEAFF. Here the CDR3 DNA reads TGTGCCAGTAGTATCACGGGGGGGCTTGAAGCTTTCTTT.

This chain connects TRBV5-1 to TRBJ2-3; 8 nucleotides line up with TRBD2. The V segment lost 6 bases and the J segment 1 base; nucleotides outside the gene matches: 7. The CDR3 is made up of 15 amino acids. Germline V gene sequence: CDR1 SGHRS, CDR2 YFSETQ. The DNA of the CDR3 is TGCGCCAGCACACCCTCAGCGGGGGGCACAGATACGCAGTATTTT. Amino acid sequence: CASTPSAGGTDTQYF. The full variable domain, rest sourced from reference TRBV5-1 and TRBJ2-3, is KAGVTQTPRYLIKTRGQQVTLSCSPISGHRSVSWYQQTPGQGLQFLFEYFSETQRNKGNFPGRFSGRQFSNSRSEMNVSTLELGDSALYLCASTPSAGGTDTQYFGPGTRLTVL.

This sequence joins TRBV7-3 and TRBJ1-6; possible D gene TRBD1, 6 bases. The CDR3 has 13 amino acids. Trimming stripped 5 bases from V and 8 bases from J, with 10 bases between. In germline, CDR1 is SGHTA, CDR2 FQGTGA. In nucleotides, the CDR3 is TGTGCCAGCAGCGCCCACAGGGATTCACCCCTCCACTTT. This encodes CASSAHRDSPLHF.

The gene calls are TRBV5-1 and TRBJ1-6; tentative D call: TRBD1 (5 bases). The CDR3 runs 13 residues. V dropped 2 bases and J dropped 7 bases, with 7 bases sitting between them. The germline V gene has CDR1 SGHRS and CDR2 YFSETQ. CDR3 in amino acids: CASSFQGNSPLHF. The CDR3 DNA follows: TGCGCCAGCAGCTTCCAGGGAAATTCACCCCTCCACTTT.

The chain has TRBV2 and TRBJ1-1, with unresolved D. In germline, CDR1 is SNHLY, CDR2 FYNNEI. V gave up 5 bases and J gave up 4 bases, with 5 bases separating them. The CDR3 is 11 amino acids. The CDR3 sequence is CASSRSTEAFF. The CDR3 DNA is TGTGCCAGCAGTCGGTCCACTGAAGCTTTCTTT.

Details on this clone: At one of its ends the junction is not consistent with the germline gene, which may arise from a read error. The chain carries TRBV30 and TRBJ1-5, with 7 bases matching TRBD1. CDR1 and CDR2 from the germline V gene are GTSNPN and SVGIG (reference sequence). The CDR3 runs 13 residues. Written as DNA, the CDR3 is TGTGCCTGGGGGGGACAGTTGGGTCAGGCCCAGCATTTT. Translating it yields CAWGGQLGQAQHF.

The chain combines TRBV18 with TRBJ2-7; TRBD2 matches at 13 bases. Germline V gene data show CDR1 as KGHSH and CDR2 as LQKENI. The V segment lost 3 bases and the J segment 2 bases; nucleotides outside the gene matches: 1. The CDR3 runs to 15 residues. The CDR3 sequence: CASSPTSGGPYEQYF. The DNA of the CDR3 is TGTGCCAGCTCACCGACTAGCGGGGGGCCCTACGAGCAGTACTTC.

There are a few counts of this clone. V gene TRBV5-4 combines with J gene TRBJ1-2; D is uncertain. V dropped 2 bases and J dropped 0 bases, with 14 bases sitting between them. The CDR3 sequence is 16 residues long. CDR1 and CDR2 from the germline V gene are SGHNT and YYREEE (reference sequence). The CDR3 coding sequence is TGTGCCAGCAGCTTCCCAGCGGGGAGAGCTAACTATGGCTACACCTTC. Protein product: CASSFPAGRANYGYTF.

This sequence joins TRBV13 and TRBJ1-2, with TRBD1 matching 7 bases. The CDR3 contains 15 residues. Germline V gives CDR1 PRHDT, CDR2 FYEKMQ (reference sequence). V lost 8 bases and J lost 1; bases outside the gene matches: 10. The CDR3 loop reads CASGQRQGLNYGYTF. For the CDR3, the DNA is TGTGCCAGCGGACAAAGACAGGGCCTTAACTATGGCTACACCTTC.

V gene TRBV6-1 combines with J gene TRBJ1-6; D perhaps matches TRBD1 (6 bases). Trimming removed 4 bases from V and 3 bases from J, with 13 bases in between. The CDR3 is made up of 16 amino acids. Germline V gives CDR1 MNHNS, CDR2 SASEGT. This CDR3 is CASSGDGQSYNSPLHF. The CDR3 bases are TGTGCCAGCAGTGGAGACGGACAGAGCTATAATTCACCCCTCCACTTT.

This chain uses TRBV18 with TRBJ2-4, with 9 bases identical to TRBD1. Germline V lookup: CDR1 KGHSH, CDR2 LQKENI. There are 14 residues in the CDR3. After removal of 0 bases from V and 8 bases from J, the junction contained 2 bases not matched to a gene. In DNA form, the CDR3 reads TGTGCCAGCTCACCACCGGACAGGGGATACATTCAGTACTTC. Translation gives CASSPPDRGYIQYF.

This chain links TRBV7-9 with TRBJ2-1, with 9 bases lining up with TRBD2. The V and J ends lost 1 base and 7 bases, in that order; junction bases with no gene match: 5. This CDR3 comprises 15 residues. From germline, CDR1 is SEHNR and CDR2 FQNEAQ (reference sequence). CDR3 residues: CASSLGLAVGNEQFF. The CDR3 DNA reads TGTGCCAGCAGCTTAGGACTAGCGGTAGGGAATGAGCAGTTCTTC.

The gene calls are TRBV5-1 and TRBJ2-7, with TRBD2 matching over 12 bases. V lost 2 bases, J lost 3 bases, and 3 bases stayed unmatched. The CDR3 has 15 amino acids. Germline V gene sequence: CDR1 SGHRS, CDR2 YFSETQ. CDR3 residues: CASSFRLAGDYEQYF. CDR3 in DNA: TGCGCCAGCAGCTTCCGACTAGCGGGGGACTACGAGCAGTACTTC. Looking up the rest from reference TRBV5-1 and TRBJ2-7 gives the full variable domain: KAGVTQTPRYLIKTRGQQVTLSCSPISGHRSVSWYQQTPGQGLQFLFEYFSETQRNKGNFPGRFSGRQFSNSRSEMNVSTLELGDSALYLCASSFRLAGDYEQYFGPGTRLTVT.

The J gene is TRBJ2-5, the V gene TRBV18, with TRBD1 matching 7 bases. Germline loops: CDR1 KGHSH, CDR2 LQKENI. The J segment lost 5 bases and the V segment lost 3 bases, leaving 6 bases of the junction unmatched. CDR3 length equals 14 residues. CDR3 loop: CASSPQGVRETQYF. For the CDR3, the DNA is TGTGCCAGCTCACCGCAGGGGGTTCGGGAGACCCAGTACTTC.

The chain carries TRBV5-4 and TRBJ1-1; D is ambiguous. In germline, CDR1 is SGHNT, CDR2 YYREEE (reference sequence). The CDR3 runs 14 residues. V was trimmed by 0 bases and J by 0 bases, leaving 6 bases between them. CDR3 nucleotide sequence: TGTGCCAGCAGCTTGGGTCAGGTGAACACTGAAGCTTTCTTT. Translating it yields CASSLGQVNTEAFF.

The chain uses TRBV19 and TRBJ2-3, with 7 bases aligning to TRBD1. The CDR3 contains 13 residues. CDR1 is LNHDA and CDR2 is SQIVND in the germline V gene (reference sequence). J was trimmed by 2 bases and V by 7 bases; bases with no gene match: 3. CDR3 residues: CASKDRDTDTQYF. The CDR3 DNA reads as TGTGCCAGTAAAGACAGGGACACAGATACGCAGTATTTT.